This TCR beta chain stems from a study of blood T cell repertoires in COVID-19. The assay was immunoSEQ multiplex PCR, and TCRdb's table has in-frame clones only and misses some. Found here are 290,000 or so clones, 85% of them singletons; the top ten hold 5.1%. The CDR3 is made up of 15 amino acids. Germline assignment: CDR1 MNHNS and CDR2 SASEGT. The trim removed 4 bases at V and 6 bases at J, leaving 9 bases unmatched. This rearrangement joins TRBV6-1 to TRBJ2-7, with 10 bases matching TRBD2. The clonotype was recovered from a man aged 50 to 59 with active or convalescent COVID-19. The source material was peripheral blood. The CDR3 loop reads CASSGAGGPRREQYF. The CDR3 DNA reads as TGTGCCAGCAGTGGAGCGGGAGGGCCGAGGCGCGAGCAGTACTTC.